Below are 8 T cell receptor beta chains sequenced from a single sample in a study of CD8 T cells in ankylosing spondylitis. TCRdb passed the 5' RACE reads through MiXCR, listing each CDR3 protein once. The sample includes a few hundred thousand distinct CDR3 sequences, 20% to 25% of them seen just once. Study-wide results and limits: Seemingly distinctive of ankylosing spondylitis blood was a TCR beta motif formed by eight highly homologous variants.

No cognate antigen is known for these TCRs. The sample taken for sequencing was blood, either unsorted or a sorted T cell fraction (not recorded which). Receptor source: a male donor with ankylosing spondylitis.

V is TRBV27 and J is TRBJ2-7, with 11 bases lining up with TRBD1. Germline V gene sequence: CDR1 MNHEY, CDR2 SMNVEV (reference sequence). Unmatched junction bases numbered 7, after V lost 5 bases and J lost 4 bases. This CDR3 region has 15 residues. This CDR3 is CASSRTGTGGYEQYF. The DNA for the CDR3 is TGTGCCAGCAGTCGAACCGGGACAGGGGGGTACGAGCAGTACTTC.

The table lists this clonotype with a few counts. The rearrangement links TRBV28 to TRBJ2-1, with TRBD1 matching 7 bases. CDR1 and CDR2 from the germline V gene are MDHEN and SYDVKM. Trimming at V came to 6 bases and at J to 8 bases, leaving 7 bases not matched to a gene. The CDR3 covers 13 residues. For the CDR3, the DNA is TGTGCCAGCAGCCCTGACAGGGTCCATGAGCAGTTCTTC. It is translated as CASSPDRVHEQFF.

This clonotype came up many times. V gene TRBV7-9 combines with J gene TRBJ2-3; possibly TRBD1 for D (5 bases). Trimming removed 6 bases at V and 0 bases at J, with 16 bases between. CDR1 and CDR2 from the germline V gene are SEHNR and FQNEAQ (reference sequence). The CDR3 consists of 16 residues. The CDR3 sequence: CASRKGSERSTDTQYF. CDR3 nucleotides: TGTGCCAGCAGAAAGGGGTCCGAGAGAAGCACAGATACGCAGTATTTT.

V is TRBV5-1 and J is TRBJ2-2, with TRBD1 matching over 7 bases. The J segment lost 4 bases and the V segment lost 0 bases, leaving 6 bases of the junction unmatched. The CDR3 sequence is 16 residues long. In germline, CDR1 is SGHRS, CDR2 YFSETQ. The CDR3 sequence is CASSLDSGQATGELFF. In DNA form, the CDR3 reads TGCGCCAGCAGCTTGGACTCCGGACAGGCCACCGGGGAGCTGTTTTTT.

This clonotype has only a few counts. The gene calls are TRBV6-5 and TRBJ2-7; TRBD2 is a possible D gene (7 bases). The CDR3 sequence is 16 residues long. V was clipped by 4 bases and J by 4 bases, with 20 bases between them. Germline V gene data show CDR1 as MNHEY and CDR2 as SVGAGI. The CDR3 loop reads CASSSRKGGAQYEQYF. As DNA, the CDR3 is TGTGCCAGCAGTTCCCGTAAAGGGGGGGCGCAGTACGAGCAGTACTTC.

This clonotype was observed a handful of times. The J gene is TRBJ2-1, the V gene TRBV11-2; TRBD2 agrees at 13 bases. V dropped 2 bases and J dropped 1; count of bases not matched to a gene: 14. Germline V CDR1 and CDR2: SGHAT, FQNNGV. CDR3 size: 21 residues. This CDR3 is CASSLPGTSGTSSESYNEQFF. The CDR3 DNA reads as TGTGCCAGCAGCTTACCCGGGACTAGCGGGACCAGCTCTGAGTCCTACAATGAGCAGTTCTTC.

This clonotype showed up just a few times. This chain uses TRBV12-3 or TRBV12-4 with TRBJ2-3; no clear D. This CDR3 comprises 14 residues. V lost 2 bases, J lost 2 bases, and 8 bases lay in between. CDR3 bases: TGTGCCAGCAGTTTAAGGCCCCCCACAGATACGCAGTATTTT. It encodes CASSLRPPTDTQYF.

The rearrangement uses TRBV2 and TRBJ2-6, with D uncertain. V shed 4 bases and J shed 0 bases, with 7 bases lying between them. CDR1 and CDR2 (germline): SNHLY, FYNNEI. The CDR3 covers 15 residues. The CDR3 sequence: CASSVEDSGANVLTF. CDR3 bases: TGTGCCAGCAGTGTAGAGGACTCTGGGGCCAACGTCCTGACTTTC.